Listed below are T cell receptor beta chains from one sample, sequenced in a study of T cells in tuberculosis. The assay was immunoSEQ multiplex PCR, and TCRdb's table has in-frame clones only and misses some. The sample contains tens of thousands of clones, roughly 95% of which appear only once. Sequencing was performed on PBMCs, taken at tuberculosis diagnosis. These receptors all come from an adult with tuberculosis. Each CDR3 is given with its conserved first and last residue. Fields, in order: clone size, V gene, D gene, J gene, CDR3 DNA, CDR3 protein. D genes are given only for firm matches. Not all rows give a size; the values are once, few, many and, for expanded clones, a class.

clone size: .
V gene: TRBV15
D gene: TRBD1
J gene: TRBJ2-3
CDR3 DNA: TGTGCCACCAGCAGAGATGGCAGGGGGCAAACGAATACGCAGTATTTT
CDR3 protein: CATSRDGRGQTNTQYF

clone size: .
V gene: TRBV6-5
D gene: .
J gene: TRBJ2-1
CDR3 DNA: TGTGCCAGCAGTTACTCGATCCAGGGAAGGAATGAGCAGTTCTTC
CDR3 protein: CASSYSIQGRNEQFF

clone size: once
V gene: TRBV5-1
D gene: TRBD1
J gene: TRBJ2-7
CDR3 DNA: TGCGCCAGCAGCCTACAGGGGCCGGGCTACGAGCAGTACTTC
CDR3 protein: CASSLQGPGYEQYF

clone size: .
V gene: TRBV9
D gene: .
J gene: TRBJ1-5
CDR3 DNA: TGTGCCAGCAGCGTAGGGGGAGGTCAGCCCCAGCATTTT
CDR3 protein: CASSVGGGQPQHF

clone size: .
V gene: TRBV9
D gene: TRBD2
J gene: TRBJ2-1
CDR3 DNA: TGTGCCAGCAGCGCAACTAGCGGGGGGTACAATGAGCAGTTCTTC
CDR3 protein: CASSATSGGYNEQFF

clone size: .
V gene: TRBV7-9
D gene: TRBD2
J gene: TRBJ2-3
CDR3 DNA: TGTGCCAGCAGCTTTTCAGGGACTAGCGGGGGGGATACGCAGTATTTT
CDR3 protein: CASSFSGTSGGDTQYF

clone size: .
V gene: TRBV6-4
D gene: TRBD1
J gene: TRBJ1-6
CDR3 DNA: TGTGCCAGCAGCACAGGGGATTCACCCCTCCACTTT
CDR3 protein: CASSTGDSPLHF

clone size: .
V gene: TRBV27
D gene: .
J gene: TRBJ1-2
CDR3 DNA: TGTGCCAGCCGCCGGACCCACCCAGGGGGCTACACCTTC
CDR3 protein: CASRRTHPGGYTF

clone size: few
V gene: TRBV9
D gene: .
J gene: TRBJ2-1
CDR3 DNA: TGTGCCAGCAGCGTAGGGCCCCAGGGCATCTACAATGAGCAGTTCTTC
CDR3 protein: CASSVGPQGIYNEQFF

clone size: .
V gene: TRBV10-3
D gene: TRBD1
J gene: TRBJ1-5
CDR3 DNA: TGTGCCATCGGGACCGGACAGGGCAATCAGCCCCAGCATTTT
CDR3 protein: CAIGTGQGNQPQHF

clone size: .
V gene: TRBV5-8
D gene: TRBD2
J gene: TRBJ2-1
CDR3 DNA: TGTGCCAGCACCCAGGGGGGGCTAGCGGGGAGCACGCAGTTCTTC
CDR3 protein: CASTQGGLAGSTQFF

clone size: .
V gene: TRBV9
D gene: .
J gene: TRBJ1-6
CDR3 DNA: TGTGCCAGCAGCGTCCAGGGGAGCTCCTATAATTCACCCCTCCACTTT
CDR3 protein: CASSVQGSSYNSPLHF

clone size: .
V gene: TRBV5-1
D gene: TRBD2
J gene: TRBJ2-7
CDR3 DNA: TGCGCCAGCAGCGTAGGGACTAGCGGGGTGAACGAGCAGTACTTC
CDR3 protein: CASSVGTSGVNEQYF

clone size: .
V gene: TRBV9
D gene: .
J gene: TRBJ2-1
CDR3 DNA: TGTGCCAGCAGCGTAGAAACTAGAGGCTACAATGAGCAGTTCTTC
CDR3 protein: CASSVETRGYNEQFF

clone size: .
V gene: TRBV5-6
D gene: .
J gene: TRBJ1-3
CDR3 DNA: TGTGCCAGCAGCCGGGACAACTCTGGAAACACCATATATTTT
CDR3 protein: CASSRDNSGNTIYF

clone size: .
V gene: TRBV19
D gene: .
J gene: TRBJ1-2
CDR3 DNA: TGTGCCAGTAGTATAGCATTTGCGGCTACTCCTATCAACTATGGCTACACCTTC
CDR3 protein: CASSIAFAATPINYGYTF

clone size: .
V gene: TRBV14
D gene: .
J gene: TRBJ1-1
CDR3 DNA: TGTGCCAGCAGACAGGTGACAGGAACGAACACTGAAGCTTTCTTT
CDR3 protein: CASRQVTGTNTEAFF

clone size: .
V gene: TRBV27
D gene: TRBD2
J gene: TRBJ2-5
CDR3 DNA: TGTGCCAGCAGTCCCCGGACTAGCGGGGGGGCCGCTTCAGAGACCCAGTACTTC
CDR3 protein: CASSPRTSGGAASETQYF

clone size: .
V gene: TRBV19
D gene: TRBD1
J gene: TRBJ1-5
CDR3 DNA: TGTGCCAGTAGTCGGGCAGGGGGCGTTCAGCCCCAGCATTTT
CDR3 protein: CASSRAGGVQPQHF

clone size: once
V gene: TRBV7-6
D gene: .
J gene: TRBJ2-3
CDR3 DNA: TGTGCCAGCAGAGAGGGAAAAAGTAGCACAGATACGCAGTATTTT
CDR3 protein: CASREGKSSTDTQYF

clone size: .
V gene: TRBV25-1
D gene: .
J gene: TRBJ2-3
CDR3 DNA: TGTGCCAGCAGTACACCGACAGGTTCCACAGATACGCAGTATTTT
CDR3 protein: CASSTPTGSTDTQYF

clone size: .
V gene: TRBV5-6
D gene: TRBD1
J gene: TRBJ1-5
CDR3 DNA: TGTGCCAGCAGCTTGAGGACAGGGGGCAATCAGCCCCAGCATTTT
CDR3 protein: CASSLRTGGNQPQHF